Included here is one TCR beta chain sequence, with context. This sample is part of a study of blood T cell repertoires in COVID-19. At the level of the study: COVID-19 samples collected from the United States, Italy and Spain covered acute and convalescent phases. T cells, B-cell-depleted T cells, or PBMCs supplied cDNA or gDNA.

This CDR3 is 16 amino acids long. V lost 1 base to trimming and J lost 7 bases, with 17 bases between them. The V gene's germline CDR1 is GTSNPN and CDR2 SVGIG (reference sequence). Original handling: Estimation of nucleated cell counts was performed using reference gene primer amplification. Produced via immunoSEQ multiplex PCR; TCRdb's table is partial and in-frame only. That table is the source of V, J and clone size, and D and trimming were worked out from the DNA. The sample has over 85,000 clones; around nine tenths are singletons. This receptor was obtained from a man aged 55 to 70 with acute or convalescent COVID-19. The chain links TRBV30 to TRBJ1-6; D not certain. Sample: peripheral blood. The CDR3 bases are TGTGCCTGGAGTGCCAAGGCACAGAGAACCAATTCACCCCTCCACTTT. Translating gives CAWSAKAQRTNSPLHF.